This T cell receptor beta chain came from a study of cytomegalovirus exposure and HLA in healthy donors. A word on this clone: Its antigen is not known.

Germline CDR1 SGDLS, CDR2 YYNGEE. The V gene lost 4 bases and the J gene lost 4 bases, with 17 bases spanning the gap. The CDR3 spans 15 residues. The study's findings and limits: The classifier, whose performance was assessed in both the original and validation cohorts, reportedly diagnosed cytomegalovirus status with high specificity and sensitivity. Some TCR beta chains (approximately 180 of them) were listed as cytomegalovirus-associated. Earlier analysis yielded a pattern in which most TCR beta V segments were productive about 90% or about 30% of the time.

PCR was performed using 60 Vbeta and 13 Jbeta primers. Sequenced by immunoSEQ multiplex PCR; TCRdb stores in-frame clones only, minus some. The repertoire holds about 190,000 clones, with about 69% as singletons. Material: PBMCs. The chain carries TRBV9 and TRBJ1-2, with D hard to call. The sequence was obtained from a man aged 25-45 years in good health and CMV-seropositive. The CDR3 is CASSPAADVGYGYTF. The CDR3 DNA sequence: TGTGCCAGCAGCCCAGCGGCGGACGTCGGCTATGGCTACACCTTC.